This is a list of T cell receptor beta chains from one sample in a study of blood T cell repertoires in COVID-19. Measured with immunoSEQ multiplex PCR; TCRdb has only the in-frame clones, and not every one. The sample includes tens of thousands of clones, approximately 90% seen only once; the top ten take roughly 5%. The material sequenced was peripheral blood. Receptors were obtained from a woman of 80 years or more with active COVID-19. Each CDR3 is given with its conserved first and last residue. A D gene is named only where the DNA matches it firmly. The size of a clone is reported for some rows only, either as once, few or many, or as a class for expanded clones.

CDR3aa | CDR3nt | v_gene | abundance | j_gene | d_gene
CASSVGTSGTEQYF | TGTGCCAGCAGCGTTGGGACTAGCGGGACCGAGCAGTACTTC | TRBV9 | NA | TRBJ2-7 | TRBD2
CASSFGLAVIQETQYF | TGTGCCAGCAGCTTCGGACTAGCGGTTATACAAGAGACCCAGTACTTC | TRBV7-2 | NA | TRBJ2-5 | TRBD2
CASSLYRSGSYEQYF | TGTGCCAGCAGTCTCTACAGGTCGGGTTCCTACGAGCAGTACTTC | TRBV27 | NA | TRBJ2-7 | NA
CASSKDRPSYNEQFF | TGTGCCAGCAGCAAGGACAGGCCATCCTACAATGAGCAGTTCTTC | TRBV11-2 | NA | TRBJ2-1 | TRBD1
CASSTTAQGDLYYEQYF | TGCGCCAGCAGCACCACGGCCCAGGGGGACCTCTACTACGAGCAGTACTTC | TRBV5-1 | NA | TRBJ2-7 | TRBD1
CASSTRDSLSYEQYF | TGTGCCAGTAGTACCCGGGACAGTCTATCCTACGAGCAGTACTTC | TRBV19 | NA | TRBJ2-7 | TRBD1
CATSDSGRAGETQYF | TGTGCCACCAGCGATAGCGGGAGGGCCGGAGAGACCCAGTACTTC | TRBV15 | NA | TRBJ2-5 | TRBD2
CASSSMTGGGSETQYF | TGTGCCAGCAGTTCCATGACAGGGGGCGGTTCTGAGACCCAGTACTTC | TRBV27 | NA | TRBJ2-5 | TRBD1
CASALDRDSPTDTQYF | TGTGCCAGCGCGCTAGACCGGGACAGTCCCACAGATACGCAGTATTTT | TRBV19 | NA | TRBJ2-3 | TRBD1
CASGPNKTGGSNQPQHF | TGTGCTAGTGGTCCTAATAAGACAGGGGGGAGCAATCAGCCCCAGCATTTT | TRBV12-5 | NA | TRBJ1-5 | TRBD1
CASSPGQGIYEQYF | TGCGCCAGCAGCCCCGGACAGGGAATCTACGAGCAGTACTTC | TRBV5-1 | few | TRBJ2-7 | TRBD1
CAWSSRWEGFGQPQHF | TGTGCCTGGAGTTCCCGGTGGGAGGGTTTCGGTCAGCCCCAGCATTTT | TRBV30 | NA | TRBJ1-5 | NA
CASSFPFVGNTEAFF | TGTGCCAGCAGCTTTCCCTTTGTCGGGAACACTGAAGCTTTCTTT | TRBV7-8 | NA | TRBJ1-1 | NA
CASSQRDYNPWDEQYF | TGTGCCAGCAGCCAACGGGACTACAACCCCTGGGACGAGCAGTACTTC | TRBV7-2 | NA | TRBJ2-7 | TRBD2
CASSLATGLVYGYTF | TGTGCCAGCAGTTTAGCAACAGGGCTGGTGTATGGCTACACCTTC | TRBV28 | NA | TRBJ1-2 | NA
CASRDSNSYNEQFF | TGTGCCAGCCGGGACAGCAACTCCTACAATGAGCAGTTCTTC | TRBV6-5 | NA | TRBJ2-1 | TRBD1
CASSSQISYNEQFF | TGTGCCAGCAGTTCACAGATCTCCTACAATGAGCAGTTCTTC | TRBV6-2/TRBV6-3 | NA | TRBJ2-1 | NA
CASSSYAGQNPTDTQYF | TGTGCCAGCAGCTCTTATGCGGGGCAGAACCCCACAGATACGCAGTATTTT | TRBV11-2 | NA | TRBJ2-3 | NA
CATSGRQGKEQFF | TGTGCCACCAGTGGGAGACAGGGAAAAGAGCAGTTCTTC | TRBV24-1 | once | TRBJ2-1 | TRBD1
CASSLYGQGGISNQPQHF | TGTGCCAGCAGTTTATACGGACAGGGGGGGATTAGCAATCAGCCCCAGCATTTT | TRBV27 | NA | TRBJ1-5 | TRBD1
CASSQDRSYGYTF | TGTGCCAGCAGCCAAGATAGGAGTTATGGCTACACCTTC | TRBV4-2 | once | TRBJ1-2 | NA
CASSFTALSYEQYF | TGTGCCAGCTCATTCACAGCATTATCCTACGAGCAGTACTTC | TRBV18 | few | TRBJ2-7 | NA
CASSRPYPRAYSNQPQHF | TGTGCCAGCAGTCGACCGTACCCCAGGGCATATAGCAATCAGCCCCAGCATTTT | TRBV6-6 | once | TRBJ1-5 | NA
CASSLAGGKGAELPYEQYF | TGTGCCAGCAGCTTAGCGGGGGGGAAGGGAGCGGAACTTCCCTACGAGCAGTACTTC | TRBV7-3 | NA | TRBJ2-7 | TRBD2
CASSEARLAGVSQYF | TGTGCCAGCAGTGAAGCGAGGCTGGCGGGAGTTTCTCAGTACTTC | TRBV2 | NA | TRBJ2-7 | TRBD2
CASSLYPENYGYTF | TGTGCCAGCAGCTTATACCCTGAGAACTATGGCTACACCTTC | TRBV5-4 | NA | TRBJ1-2 | NA
CSRPGGDEQFF | TGCAGTCGACCAGGGGGCGATGAGCAGTTCTTC | TRBV20-1 | NA | TRBJ2-1 | TRBD1
CASSPSGQGPSSYEQYF | TGTGCCAGCTCACCTTCCGGACAGGGGCCAAGCTCCTACGAGCAGTACTTC | TRBV18 | NA | TRBJ2-7 | TRBD1
CASSIGRAAEWQFF | TGTGCCAGCAGCATAGGGCGGGCTGCCGAATGGCAGTTCTTC | TRBV7-2 | NA | TRBJ2-1 | NA
CASSLHGGSNQPQHF | TGTGCCAGCTCTCTTCACGGGGGAAGCAATCAGCCCCAGCATTTT | TRBV18 | NA | TRBJ1-5 | NA
CASRPQGGYGYTF | TGTGCCAGCAGACCGCAGGGGGGCTATGGCTACACCTTC | TRBV7-8 | NA | TRBJ1-2 | TRBD1